One and the same sample provided the 25 T cell receptor beta chains below, sequenced in a study of T and B cells in COVID-19 patients. TRB was amplified from about 260-540 ng of blood genomic DNA. TRB rearrangements were amplified by multiplex PCR with BIOMED2 TRB-A/B primers. MiXCR, applied by TCRdb to the multiplex PCR reads, yields one record per CDR3 protein. This table holds roughly 2,000 distinct CDR3 sequences, over 25% found once. Material for sequencing was blood. Receptors were obtained from a human donor with active COVID-19.

This clonotype has a handful of counts. The J gene is TRBJ1-2, the V gene TRBV7-9, with TRBD1 matching over 7 bases. CDR1 SEHNR and CDR2 FQNEAQ come from the germline V gene (reference sequence). This CDR3 is 12 amino acids long. V trimming: 3 bases; J trimming: 14 bases; junction bases outside the gene matches: 9. The CDR3 protein is CASSLGTGTETF. CDR3 DNA: TGTGCCAGCAGCTTGGGAACGGGGACAGAAACCTTC.

The chain has TRBV27 and TRBJ1-6; the D gene is possibly TRBD1 (5 bases). Trimming took off 4 bases at V and 7 bases at J, with 20 bases between the two ends. CDR3 length: 17 residues. Germline lookup yields CDR1 MNHEY and CDR2 SMNVEV (reference sequence). This CDR3 is CASSWYQGDSGNSPLHF. DNA of the CDR3: TGTGCCAGCAGTTGGTATCAGGGTGATTCAGGGAATTCACCCCTCCACTTT.

This clonotype is medium-sized. The V call is TRBV12-3 or TRBV12-4, the J call TRBJ1-5; 10 nucleotides line up with TRBD1. CDR3 length: 14 residues. V was pared by 6 bases and J by 4 bases, with 3 bases of the junction left unmatched. The CDR3 loop reads CASRGDRGNQPQHF. CDR3 DNA: TGTGCCAGCAGAGGGGACAGGGGTAATCAGCCCCAGCATTTT.

The chain recombines TRBV27 with TRBJ1-1; a weak D match, TRBD1 (6 bases). The CDR3 totals 15 residues. From germline, CDR1 is MNHEY and CDR2 SMNVEV (reference sequence). V was cut by 0 bases and J by 1 base, with 9 bases left in between. CDR3 in amino acids: CASSLSGGGNTEAFF. CDR3 sequence (DNA): TGTGCCAGCAGTTTATCGGGAGGGGGGAACACTGAAGCTTTCTTT.

The rearrangement uses TRBV28 and TRBJ2-7; D uncertain. With 6 bases removed from V and 1 base from J, the gap between germline ends came to 7 bases. The CDR3 spans 12 residues. CDR1 and CDR2 from the germline V gene are MDHEN and SYDVKM. For the CDR3, the DNA is TGTGCCAGCAGCCCCCGTTCCTACGAGCAGTACTTC. Translation: CASSPRSYEQYF.

The chain carries TRBV7-9 and TRBJ2-7, with D perhaps TRBD1 or TRBD2 (6 bases each). The V end was cut by 1 base, the J end by 0 bases, with 13 bases between. Germline CDR1 SEHNR, CDR2 FQNEAQ (reference sequence). CDR3 length: 16 residues. Here the CDR3 DNA reads TGTGCCAGCAGCTTAGGAAGGTCGGGGGCCTCCTACGAGCAGTACTTC. It yields the protein CASSLGRSGASYEQYF.

V gene TRBV7-6 combines with J gene TRBJ1-3; D call uncertain. This CDR3 spans 16 amino acids. The V end was cut by 1 base, the J end by 0 bases, with 10 bases between. Germline CDR1 is SGHVS and CDR2 is FNYEAQ. The CDR3 here is CASSLGQANSGNTIYF. The CDR3, as DNA: TGTGCCAGCAGCTTAGGGCAGGCCAACTCTGGAAACACCATATATTTT.

This chain connects TRBV7-9 to TRBJ1-1; 7 positions match TRBD1. Germline CDR1 SEHNR, CDR2 FQNEAQ (reference sequence). V lost 4 bases to trimming and J lost 9 bases; unmatched junction nucleotides: 5. CDR3 length: 12 amino acids. The CDR3 here is CASSYPQGKAFF. The CDR3 DNA is TGTGCCAGCAGCTATCCACAGGGGAAAGCTTTCTTT.

V gene TRBV7-6 combines with J gene TRBJ2-1; 9 bases are shared with TRBD2. Germline values: CDR1 SGHVS, CDR2 FNYEAQ. The CDR3 contains 16 residues. Losses at the gene ends were 5 bases for V and 10 bases for J; bases not matched to a gene: 15. The CDR3 spells CASSAHRGRATEEQFF. CDR3 in DNA: TGTGCCAGCAGCGCCCACCGCGGGAGGGCCACGGAGGAGCAGTTCTTC.

By sample fraction, this clonotype is medium-sized (0.01 to 0.1%). The chain is built from TRBV27 and TRBJ1-6, with D tentatively TRBD1 (5 bases). The length of the CDR3 is 15 residues. Germline lookup yields CDR1 MNHEY and CDR2 SMNVEV (reference sequence). Trimming cost V 11 bases and J 7 bases, with 21 bases left between them. The CDR3: CAVSLAGGGNSPLHF. The CDR3 region has the DNA TGTGCCGTCTCCTTGGCGGGGGGAGGCAATTCACCCCTCCACTTT.

This clonotype is deemed medium-sized. This chain links TRBV30 with TRBJ2-5; D is perhaps TRBD2 (5 bases). The V end was cut by 0 bases, the J end by 4 bases, with 9 bases between. Germline V gives CDR1 GTSNPN, CDR2 SVGIG (reference sequence). This CDR3 has 13 amino acids. The CDR3 here is CAWSVRGLETQYF. The DNA of the CDR3 is TGTGCCTGGAGTGTACGAGGGCTAGAGACCCAGTACTTC.

A few counts support this clonotype. V is TRBV15 and J is TRBJ2-6, with D possibly matching TRBD1 (6 bases). CDR1 is LNHNV, CDR2 YYDKDF, per germline (reference sequence). The CDR3 contains 14 residues. Between the trimmed V and J ends, which lost 3 bases and 4 bases, there was a span of 7 bases. The CDR3 region has the DNA TGTGCCACCAGCAGGGGGACAGGGGCCAACGTCCTGACTTTC. Its protein is CATSRGTGANVLTF.

The sample holds a few counts of this clonotype. V is TRBV6-2 or TRBV6-3 and J is TRBJ2-7; TRBD2 might be the D (5 bases). Looked up from germline, CDR1 is MNHEY and CDR2 is SVGEGT. The CDR3 consists of 14 residues. Trimming stripped 0 bases from V and 6 bases from J, with 12 bases between. CDR3 nucleotide sequence: TGTGCCAGCAGTTACTCCCTTCGGGGTACCGAGCAGTACTTC. Protein: CASSYSLRGTEQYF.

This clonotype was seen more than once but under ten times. CDR3 coding DNA: TGTGCCAGCAGCCACGACAACCCTGGGAATGAGCAGTTCTTC. It codes for CASSHDNPGNEQFF. The chain recombines TRBV6-4 with TRBJ2-1; no clear D. The CDR3 contains 14 residues. The V end was cut by 6 bases, the J end by 7 bases, with 16 bases between. In germline, CDR1 is MRHNA, CDR2 SNTAGT.

This chain uses TRBV21-1 with TRBJ1-4; the table's TRBD1 call for D was not verified on the DNA. TRBV21-1 is listed as a pseudogene. This CDR3 has 13 residues. The CDR3 sequence is CASGDIGNEKLFF. CDR3 sequence (DNA): TGTGCCAGCGGGGACATTGGTAATGAAAAACTGTTTTTT.

This clonotype was seen repeatedly, ten times or more. The chain couples TRBV27 to TRBJ1-6; D call uncertain. V dropped 8 bases and J dropped 0 bases, with 5 bases sitting between them. The CDR3 sequence is 13 residues long. Germline lookup yields CDR1 MNHEY and CDR2 SMNVEV (reference sequence). CDR3 bases: TGTGCCAGCGCCCGCTCCTATAATTCACCCCTCCACTTT. Its translation is CASARSYNSPLHF.

This rearrangement joins TRBV6-2 or TRBV6-3 to TRBJ1-1; unclear D gene. The CDR3 has 14 residues. Germline assignment: CDR1 MNHEY and CDR2 SVGEGT. Trimming removed 7 bases from V and 0 bases from J, with 12 bases in between. CDR3 region: CASTLGGVNTEAFF. CDR3 bases: TGTGCCAGCACGTTGGGAGGAGTGAACACTGAAGCTTTCTTT.

The chain recombines TRBV27 with TRBJ1-3; 7 positions agree with TRBD1. CDR1 is MNHEY and CDR2 is SMNVEV in the germline V gene (reference sequence). After removal of 6 bases from V and 0 bases from J, the junction contained 8 bases not matched to a gene. The CDR3 runs 16 residues. This CDR3 is CASSLYRGFSGNTIYF. The CDR3 DNA is TGTGCCAGCAGCCTATACAGGGGCTTCTCTGGAAACACCATATATTTT.

This chain connects TRBV11-1 to TRBJ2-1; D is unresolved. The length of the CDR3 is 15 residues. Germline CDR1 reads SGHAT; CDR2 reads FQDESV (reference sequence). V was pared by 6 bases and J by 0 bases, with 12 bases between. The CDR3 is CASRSRLVSYNEQFF. The DNA of the CDR3 is TGTGCCAGCAGATCGAGACTCGTCTCCTACAATGAGCAGTTCTTC.

This clonotype was observed a handful of times. The chain joins TRBV5-5 to TRBJ1-5, with D possibly being TRBD1 (6 bases). Germline V gene data show CDR1 as SGHKS and CDR2 as YYEKEE (reference sequence). Trimming took off 0 bases at V and 9 bases at J, with 16 bases between the two ends. CDR3 length equals 15 residues. The CDR3 is CASSLAAGDAAPQHF. In DNA form, the CDR3 reads TGTGCCAGCAGCTTGGCCGCAGGGGACGCGGCGCCCCAGCATTTT.

Sample share makes this clonotype medium-sized. V gene TRBV19 combines with J gene TRBJ1-2; weak D call: TRBD1 (5 bases). V gave up 7 bases and J gave up 4 bases, with 13 bases separating them. This CDR3 has 13 amino acids. CDR1 is LNHDA and CDR2 is SQIVND in the germline V gene (reference sequence). Written as DNA, the CDR3 is TGTGCCAGTACGGGGGTGGCGGGCTATGGCTACACCTTC. Amino acids: CASTGVAGYGYTF.

This chain uses TRBV6-5 with TRBJ1-2; 9 positions match TRBD1. The germline gives CDR1 MNHEY, CDR2 SVGAGI. This CDR3 has 14 residues. The J segment lost 7 bases and the V segment lost 4 bases, leaving 7 bases of the junction unmatched. The CDR3 DNA reads TGTGCCAGCAGTTCCGGGACAGGGAATGGTGGCTACACCTTC. Translation: CASSSGTGNGGYTF.

V usage is TRBV6-5 and J usage is TRBJ1-2; D uncertain. V was shortened by 2 bases and J by 4 bases, with 11 bases between the two germline ends. The germline CDR1 and CDR2 sequences are MNHEY and SVGAGI. This CDR3 region has 14 residues. The CDR3 coding sequence is TGTGCCAGCAGTTACCGAGCCCTTGGCTATGGCTACACCTTC. Encoded protein: CASSYRALGYGYTF.

CDR3 sequence (DNA): TGTGCCAGCAGCCAACCGGGGGCGAACAATGAGCAGTTCTTC. Translation: CASSQPGANNEQFF. J is TRBJ2-1 and V is TRBV5-4; TRBD1 or TRBD2 may be the D gene (6 bases each). Trimming took 4 bases from V and 5 from J, leaving 13 bases between them. Germline V CDR1 and CDR2: SGHNT, YYREEE (reference sequence). This CDR3 comprises 14 residues.

This sequence joins TRBV12-3 or TRBV12-4 and TRBJ2-1; 8 bases match TRBD2. The CDR3 is 14 amino acids. V dropped 2 bases and J dropped 9; count of bases not matched to a gene: 6. CDR3 residues: CASSLSGAGVEQFF. CDR3 DNA: TGTGCCAGCAGTTTATCGGGAGCGGGAGTTGAGCAGTTCTTC.